The 13 T cell receptor beta chains below come from one sample, sequenced in a study of beta chain features in type 1 diabetes. Expressed TCRB transcripts were sequenced after all isolated RNA was converted to cDNA. Sequencing used immunoSEQ multiplex PCR; TCRdb keeps in-frame clones, though not all of them. Here the sample spans roughly 450,000 clones, about 14% being singletons. The source material was naive CD4+ T cells from blood. These receptors all come from a man younger than 45 in good health.

The chain joins TRBV29-1 to TRBJ1-2; D not certain. The CDR3 spans 15 residues. Deletions cut 4 bases from V and 2 bases from J, with 17 bases between. CDR1 is SQVTM and CDR2 is ANQGSEA in the germline V gene. Here the CDR3 reads CSVVGRVSLNYGYTF. The CDR3 DNA reads TGCAGCGTTGTCGGCAGAGTTTCATTAAACTATGGCTACACCTTC.

The chain links TRBV19 to TRBJ2-7, with 8 bases that match TRBD1. Per germline, CDR1 LNHDA and CDR2 SQIVND (reference sequence). The CDR3 is made up of 16 amino acids. The V gene end was trimmed by 4 bases and the J gene end by 4 bases; junction bases not matched to a gene: 12. CDR3 protein: CASSRARGTGYYEQYF. DNA for the CDR3: TGTGCCAGTAGTAGGGCCCGAGGGACAGGCTATTACGAGCAGTACTTC.

There are a few counts of this clone. V is TRBV10-3 and J is TRBJ2-5; D uncertain. Germline loops: CDR1 ENHRY, CDR2 SYGVKD. This CDR3 region has 10 residues. Trimming cost V 3 bases and J 6 bases, with 2 bases left between them. CDR3 residues: CAISEKTQYF. DNA of the CDR3: TGTGCCATCAGTGAAAAGACCCAGTACTTC.

This chain connects TRBV6-5 to TRBJ2-1; 11 nucleotides agree with TRBD2. The CDR3 contains 15 residues. Trimming removed 6 bases from V and 4 bases from J; junction bases left unmatched: 5. Germline V gene data show CDR1 as MNHEY and CDR2 as SVGAGI. The CDR3 here is CASSRSSGGYNEQFF. For the CDR3, the DNA is TGTGCCAGCAGCAGATCTAGCGGGGGGTACAATGAGCAGTTCTTC.

Here the CDR3 DNA reads TGCGCCAGCAGCTTTACAAAGGACACTGAAGCTTTCTTT. This gives the protein CASSFTKDTEAFF. V and J are TRBV5-1 and TRBJ1-1; D unclear. The CDR3 is 13 amino acids. V was trimmed by 2 bases and J by 3 bases, leaving 8 bases between them. Germline-derived CDR1 and CDR2 are SGHRS and YFSETQ.

This chain joins TRBV25-1 and TRBJ2-1, with D maybe TRBD2 (5 bases). Germline CDR1 is MGHDK and CDR2 is SYGVNS. This CDR3 is 14 amino acids long. V was clipped by 4 bases and J by 9 bases, with 16 bases between them. The CDR3 sequence is CASSVILGEGEQFF. CDR3 nucleotide sequence: TGTGCCAGCAGTGTAATTCTTGGAGAGGGTGAGCAGTTCTTC.

The chain is built from TRBV2 and TRBJ1-1, with D hard to call. There are 14 residues in the CDR3. Germline CDR1 reads SNHLY; CDR2 reads FYNNEI. V lost 6 bases and J 1 base, leaving 12 bases between the germline ends. In nucleotides, the CDR3 is TGTGCCAGCAGCTTCAGTGGTGGGAACACTGAAGCTTTCTTT. It is translated as CASSFSGGNTEAFF.

This clone was counted ten times or more. The rearrangement joins TRBV30 to TRBJ1-1, with no clear D. The CDR3 covers 10 residues. V was shortened by 4 bases and J by 10 bases, with 10 bases between the two germline ends. Germline values: CDR1 GTSNPN, CDR2 SVGIG (reference sequence). The CDR3 loop is CAWKRTGAFF. For the CDR3, the DNA is TGTGCCTGGAAGAGGACCGGAGCTTTCTTT.

J is TRBJ2-7 and V is TRBV7-2, with 9 bases identical to TRBD2. Germline-derived CDR1 and CDR2 are SGHTA and FQGNSA. The CDR3 is made up of 15 amino acids. V was pared by 5 bases and J by 3 bases, with 8 bases of the junction left unmatched. The CDR3: CASSTDGLANYEQYF. CDR3 DNA: TGTGCCAGCAGCACGGACGGACTAGCGAACTACGAGCAGTACTTC.

Concerning this clone: Other DNA sequences from this sample encode an identical CDR3 as well. This sequence joins TRBV7-9 and TRBJ1-2; no clear D. In germline, CDR1 is SEHNR, CDR2 FQNEAQ (reference sequence). This CDR3 has 12 amino acids. Deletions cut 3 bases from V and 5 bases from J, with 7 bases between. For the CDR3, the DNA is TGTGCCAGCAGCTTTGCTGATTATGGCTACACCTTC. The encoded protein is CASSFADYGYTF. The full variable domain, in which reference TRBV7-9 and TRBJ1-2 provide the parts outside the CDR3, is DTGVSQNPRHKITKRGQNVTFRCDPISEHNRLYWYRQTLGQGPEFLTYFQNEAQLEKSRLLSDRFSAERPKGSFSTLEIQRTEQGDSAMYLCASSFADYGYTFGSGTRLTVV.

This clone was counted between two and nine times. The chain is built from TRBV28 and TRBJ2-1, with D tentatively TRBD2 (5 bases). Germline CDR1 is MDHEN and CDR2 is SYDVKM. V was cut by 7 bases and J by 15 bases, with 19 bases left in between. This CDR3 has 12 amino acids. The CDR3 nucleotides read TGTGCCAGCAACTCGCTGGGAGCCCCGGGGTTCTTC. Protein sequence: CASNSLGAPGFF. Variable domain in full (rest from reference TRBV28 and TRBJ2-1): DVKVTQSSRYLVKRTGEKVFLECVQDMDHENMFWYRQDPGLGLRLIYFSYDVKMKEKGDIPEGYSVSREKKERFSLILESASTNQTSMYLCASNSLGAPGFFGPGTRLTVL.

This clone was counted between two and nine times. DNA for the CDR3: TGTGCCAGCAGCGTAGTTTTAGGGGACACTGAAGCTTTCTTT. This sequence encodes CASSVVLGDTEAFF. V is TRBV9 and J is TRBJ1-1; D is possibly TRBD1 (5 bases). The germline gives CDR1 SGDLS, CDR2 YYNGEE. V lost 0 bases, J lost 3 bases, and 9 bases lay in between. This CDR3 spans 14 amino acids.

This clone was seen more than once but under ten times. CDR3 coding DNA: TGTGCCAGCAGCCAAGAAGGGAAGGTAGCTTTCTTT. Its protein product is CASSQEGKVAFF. The V gene is TRBV14, the J gene TRBJ1-1; D remains unclear. Germline V lookup: CDR1 SGHDN, CDR2 FVKESK. CDR3 size: 12 residues. Trimming left V 0 bases short and J 10 bases short, with 9 bases between.